This entry describes one T cell receptor beta chain. Its antigen is not identified. This entry belongs to a study of vaccination and CD4 T cells after COVID-19. The treatment is: roughly ten-day PBMC culture with coronavirus spike peptide pools or control peptides (ViraFEST assay). Negative selection separated CD4+ T cells from approximately 11-day cultures. Once obtained from cultured CD4+ T cells, the DNA was sequenced using the Oncomine TCR Beta short-read assay. In TCRdb, the PCR reads were re-called with MiXCR into one record per CDR3 protein. This table has under 11,000 distinct CDR3 sequences, about 77% appearing once. The receptor was derived from a human donor who had recovered from COVID-19. The sequencing sample was made of CD4+ T cells from blood, cultured in vitro.

This chain's CDR3 is CASTSGLAGGVSYNEQFF. The CDR3 DNA reads as TGTGCCAGCACCTCGGGACTAGCGGGAGGGGTCTCCTACAATGAGCAGTTCTTC. V is TRBV28 and J is TRBJ2-1; 16 bases fit TRBD2. Germline V lookup: CDR1 MDHEN, CDR2 SYDVKM. The CDR3 is 18 residues long. With 7 bases clipped from V and 0 bases from J, the junction kept 6 bases outside the gene matches.